Reported below is one TCR beta chain. Antigen unknown. Libraries were prepared by immunoSEQ multiplex PCR; TCRdb keeps only in-frame clonotypes and omits some of them. Of 13,000 to 15,000 clones listed, roughly four fifths are singletons. These data belong to a study of tumor-infiltrating lymphocytes in localized non-small cell lung cancer. Study-wide background: Some samples were collected after neoadjuvant chemotherapy; smokers, never-smokers and several histologies were included.

V lost 6 bases and J lost 5; bases outside the gene matches: 12. The CDR3 is 14 amino acids. Germline V CDR1 and CDR2: SQVTM, ANQGSEA. Findings and caveats of the study: Tumor T-cell fraction was not associated with recurrence-free survival. Different pieces of the same tissue went to different assays, confounding technical variation with intratumor heterogeneity. TCR sequencing covered a subset of patients with enough tissue.

The V and J genes are TRBV29-1 and TRBJ1-1; the match to TRBD1 covers 7 bases. This receptor was identified in a human donor with non-small cell lung cancer. The source material was lung tumor tissue. In DNA form, the CDR3 reads TGCAGCGTCTCGGGACAGCAAGTCCTTACTGAAGCTTTCTTT. Amino acid sequence: CSVSGQQVLTEAFF.